Below are 2 T cell receptor beta chains sequenced from a single sample in a study of T cell responses to AZD1222 COVID-19 vaccine. The assay was immunoSEQ multiplex PCR, and TCRdb's table has in-frame clones only and misses some. The sample gives roughly 140,000 clones, around 88% of which show up once; about 3.2% is in the top ten. The sequencing used peripheral blood, collected on day 0 of MenACWY control vaccination. Every receptor here comes from an adult in good health.

On this clone itself: Other DNA sequences of this sample code for an identical CDR3. The chain has TRBV28 and TRBJ1-2, with 9 bases lining up with TRBD1. The CDR3 covers 13 residues. V was pared by 3 bases and J by 4 bases, with 0 bases of the junction left unmatched. The germline V gene encodes CDR1 MDHEN and CDR2 SYDVKM. CDR3 loop: CASSLGQGYGYTF. In DNA form, the CDR3 reads TGTGCCAGCAGTTTGGGACAGGGCTATGGCTACACCTTC.

The V call is TRBV25-1, the J call TRBJ1-4, with 8 bases aligning to TRBD1. Germline CDR1 MGHDK, CDR2 SYGVNS. With 5 bases clipped from V and 8 bases from J, the junction kept 7 bases outside the gene matches. The CDR3 runs to 14 residues. The CDR3: CASSTTGVGEKLFF. The CDR3 nucleotides read TGTGCCAGCAGTACGACAGGGGTTGGGGAAAAACTGTTTTTT.